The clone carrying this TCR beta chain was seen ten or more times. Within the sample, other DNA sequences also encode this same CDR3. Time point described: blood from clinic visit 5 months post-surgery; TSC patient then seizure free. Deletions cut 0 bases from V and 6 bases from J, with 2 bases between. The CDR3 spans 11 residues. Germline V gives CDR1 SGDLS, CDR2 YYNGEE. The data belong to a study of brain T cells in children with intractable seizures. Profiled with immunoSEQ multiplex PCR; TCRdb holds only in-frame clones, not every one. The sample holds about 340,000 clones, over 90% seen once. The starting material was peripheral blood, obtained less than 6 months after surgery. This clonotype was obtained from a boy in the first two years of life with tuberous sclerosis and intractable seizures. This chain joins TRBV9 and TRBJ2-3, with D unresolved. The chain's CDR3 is CASSVGDTQYF. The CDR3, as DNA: TGTGCCAGCAGCGTAGGGGATACGCAGTATTTT.